The 9 T cell receptor beta chains reported below all come from one sample, sequenced in a study of PD-1 blockade in classical Hodgkin lymphoma. TCRdb's copy holds only in-frame clones and misses some; the assay was immunoSEQ multiplex PCR. The data show 20,000 to 30,000 clones, around 70% seen once. Every patient relapsed after autologous stem cell transplantation, and brentuximab vedotin exposure varied. This specimen was peripheral blood mononuclear cells (PBMCs), taken at baseline. Source of these receptors: a human donor with classical Hodgkin lymphoma.

The genes are TRBV19 and TRBJ2-7; D remains unclear. The CDR3 contains 11 residues. The germline gives CDR1 LNHDA, CDR2 SQIVND (reference sequence). The ends were cut back, 6 bases at V and 6 bases at J, with 9 bases in the middle. The CDR3 DNA sequence: TGTGCCAGTAGGACTTCGGGCGAGCAGTACTTC. Protein sequence: CASRTSGEQYF.

In this sample, this clone is medium-sized. This sequence joins TRBV10-3 and TRBJ2-4; 11 bases line up with TRBD1. Germline V gene data show CDR1 as ENHRY and CDR2 as SYGVKD. V lost 0 bases and J lost 7; bases outside the gene matches: 2. The CDR3 length is 15 residues. CDR3 sequence: CAISESRDRGNIQYF. As DNA, the CDR3 is TGTGCCATCAGTGAGTCACGGGACAGGGGGAACATTCAGTACTTC.

A remark on this clone: One end of the junction does not line up with germline, which may come from a read error. V usage is TRBV7-7 and J usage is TRBJ2-3; 7 positions match TRBD1. The CDR3 length is 16 residues. Germline V CDR1 and CDR2: SSHAT, FNYEAQ (reference sequence). DNA for the CDR3: TGTGCTAGCAGCCCAGGTAACAGGGGCCTAACAGATACGCAGTATTTT. Translated, it gives CASSPGNRGLTDTQYF.

CDR3 in DNA: TGCGCCAGCAGCCAAATTATGGGAAATCAGCCCCAGCATTTT. It translates to CASSQIMGNQPQHF. The V call is TRBV4-1, the J call TRBJ1-5; D uncertain. The V gene lost 2 bases and the J gene lost 4 bases, with 9 bases spanning the gap. The germline V gene encodes CDR1 MGHRA and CDR2 YSYEKL. CDR3 size: 14 residues.

This chain uses TRBV5-6 with TRBJ2-3; tentative D call: TRBD1 (5 bases). Trimming shortened V by 4 bases and J by 14 bases, and 20 bases separated the two germline ends. Germline CDR1 and CDR2: SGHDT and YYEEEE. The CDR3 spans 13 residues. CDR3 amino acids: CASSPPGAFYSYF. DNA for the CDR3: TGTGCCAGCAGCCCGCCTGGGGCCTTTTATTCGTATTTT.

This sequence joins TRBV9 and TRBJ2-1; no clear D gene. The V end lost 0 bases, the J end lost 4 bases, and 14 bases lay between the germline ends. Germline assignment: CDR1 SGDLS and CDR2 YYNGEE. The CDR3 sequence is 16 residues long. CDR3 sequence (DNA): TGTGCCAGCAGCGTAGATTTACAACTTCCTTACAATGAGCAGTTCTTC. As protein: CASSVDLQLPYNEQFF.

CDR3 sequence: CASSADRGTDTQYF. The CDR3 DNA is TGTGCCAGCAGCGCGGACAGGGGCACAGATACGCAGTATTTT. This chain links TRBV5-4 with TRBJ2-3, with 8 bases fitting TRBD1. J was trimmed by 1 base and V by 4 bases; bases with no gene match: 2. The CDR3 extends over 14 amino acids. Germline V gene lookup returns CDR1 SGHNT and CDR2 YYREEE (reference sequence).

The chain employs TRBV4-1 and TRBJ1-2; possible D gene TRBD1, 5 bases. Germline V gene sequence: CDR1 MGHRA, CDR2 YSYEKL. CDR3 length equals 16 residues. The germline V and J ends were trimmed by 0 bases and 6 bases, with 17 bases remaining between them. The CDR3 DNA follows: TGCGCCAGCAGCCAAGACCCGGGACCATCTCTGCATGGCTACACCTTC. Translating gives CASSQDPGPSLHGYTF.

The chain is built from TRBV29-1 and TRBJ2-5; D may be TRBD2 (6 bases). CDR1 SQVTM and CDR2 ANQGSEA come from the germline V gene. Trimming stripped 5 bases from V and 7 bases from J, with 14 bases between. CDR3 length: 12 residues. The CDR3 reads CSVLGDGGTQYF. The CDR3 DNA sequence: TGCAGCGTTCTCGGAGACGGGGGGACCCAGTACTTC.